These 31 T cell receptor beta chains came from one sample sequenced in a study of blood T cell repertoires in COVID-19. Produced via immunoSEQ multiplex PCR; TCRdb's table is partial and in-frame only. Of 200,000 or so clones listed, 70% to 90% are singletons. The sequenced material came from PBMCs or T cells enriched from blood (not recorded which). These TCRs come from a woman between 40 and 55 years old with acute COVID-19.

The V call is TRBV12-2, the J call TRBJ2-1; TRBD1, as called in the table, went unchecked against the DNA. TRBV12-2 is a listed pseudogene. This CDR3 region has 15 residues. For the CDR3, the DNA is TGTGCAAGTCGCTTAGGGGGGCAGGGGTACAATGAGCAGTTCTTC. This codes for CASRLGGQGYNEQFF.

The rearrangement joins TRBV27 to TRBJ2-1; 10 bases fit TRBD1. V trimming: 5 bases; J trimming: 4 bases; junction bases outside the gene matches: 5. The CDR3 is 15 amino acids. Germline V CDR1 and CDR2: MNHEY, SMNVEV (reference sequence). CDR3 residues: CASSPRTGGYNEQFF. As DNA, the CDR3 is TGTGCCAGCAGTCCTCGGACAGGGGGGTACAATGAGCAGTTCTTC.

V and J are TRBV27 and TRBJ2-2, with TRBD2 matching 11 bases. J gave up 6 bases and V 4 bases, and 13 bases lay outside the gene matches. The germline gives CDR1 MNHEY, CDR2 SMNVEV (reference sequence). This CDR3 is 18 amino acids long. CDR3 sequence (DNA): TGTGCCAGCAGTTACCTCGGGGTAGCGGGAGGGAGTTCCGGGGAGCTGTTTTTT. Its protein product is CASSYLGVAGGSSGELFF.

A word on this clone: The sample contains more than one DNA sequence encoding this CDR3. This sequence joins TRBV12-3 or TRBV12-4 and TRBJ2-7; possible D gene TRBD2, 5 bases. V was trimmed by 3 bases and J by 4 bases, leaving 7 bases between them. The CDR3 loop spans 12 amino acids. CDR3 coding DNA: TGTGCCAGCAGTTTCGGAGGATACGAGCAGTACTTC. This encodes CASSFGGYEQYF.

The chain combines TRBV5-8 with TRBJ1-3; 10 bases fit TRBD1. The CDR3 is 15 amino acids. V gave up 4 bases and J gave up 4 bases; unmatched junction bases: 5. The germline V gene has CDR1 SGHTS and CDR2 YDEGEE. The CDR3 region is CASSLDRGRGNTIYF. CDR3 DNA: TGTGCCAGCAGCCTAGACAGGGGGCGAGGAAACACCATATATTTT.

The chain joins TRBV6-2 or TRBV6-3 to TRBJ2-3, with D unclear. Germline CDR1 is MNHEY and CDR2 is SVGEGT. V gave up 5 bases and J gave up 5 bases, with 8 bases separating them. The CDR3 length is 12 residues. CDR3 coding DNA: TGTGCCAGCAGTAACACACAAGATACGCAGTATTTT. Protein sequence: CASSNTQDTQYF.

This clone was counted a single time. V is TRBV24-1 and J is TRBJ1-5, with TRBD1 matching over 7 bases. V shed 2 bases and J 7 bases; nucleotides not matched to a gene: 7. The CDR3 runs to 15 residues. Germline-derived CDR1 and CDR2 are KGHDR and SFDVKD. In DNA form, the CDR3 reads TGTGCCACCAGTGATTCCGACAGGGTCGGGCAGCCCCAGCATTTT. Translating it yields CATSDSDRVGQPQHF.

CDR3 in DNA: TGTGCCAGCAGTCGGAAGGGAGCAGATACGCAGTATTTT. It translates to CASSRKGADTQYF. The chain employs TRBV27 and TRBJ2-3, with a possible D match to TRBD2 (5 bases). The V end lost 5 bases, the J end lost 4 bases, and 10 bases lay between the germline ends. This CDR3 comprises 13 residues. Per the germline V gene, CDR1 is MNHEY and CDR2 is SMNVEV (reference sequence).

The V and J genes are TRBV6-4 and TRBJ2-3; 8 positions agree with TRBD2. V was clipped by 4 bases and J by 5 bases; unmatched bases: 8. The germline CDR1 and CDR2 sequences are MRHNA and SNTAGT. The CDR3 contains 15 residues. The CDR3 DNA follows: TGTGCCAGCAGTGCTATCGGGGGGGGAGGAGATACGCAGTATTTT. Translation: CASSAIGGGGDTQYF.

This chain connects TRBV18 to TRBJ2-1, with a weak D call TRBD2 (6 bases). The CDR3 has 13 amino acids. V lost 8 bases and J lost 5, with 13 bases in between. Germline CDR1 reads KGHSH; CDR2 reads LQKENI. As DNA, the CDR3 is TGTGCCAGCCTAGGGGACTTCAACAATGAGCAGTTCTTC. This translates into CASLGDFNNEQFF.

This clone showed up just a few times. The chain is built from TRBV27 and TRBJ1-4, with 10 bases identical to TRBD1. Germline V gives CDR1 MNHEY, CDR2 SMNVEV (reference sequence). This CDR3 has 14 residues. The junction had 5 bases not matched to a gene; V was cut back by 6 bases and J by 7 bases. The CDR3 sequence is CASSGTGVVEKLFF. The CDR3 DNA sequence: TGTGCCAGCAGCGGGACAGGGGTGGTTGAAAAACTGTTTTTT.

The chain carries TRBV6-6 and TRBJ1-5, with TRBD1 matching over 11 bases. V shed 8 bases and J 9 bases; nucleotides not matched to a gene: 0. Per the germline V gene, CDR1 is MNHNY and CDR2 is SVGAGI (reference sequence). CDR3 length equals 11 residues. The CDR3 sequence is CASGTGGPQHF. In DNA form, the CDR3 reads TGTGCCAGCGGGACAGGGGGGCCCCAGCATTTT.

The chain uses TRBV28 and TRBJ1-3; possibly TRBD1 for D (5 bases). CDR1 is MDHEN, CDR2 SYDVKM, per germline. V was trimmed by 6 bases and J by 1 base, leaving 13 bases between them. The CDR3 runs to 15 residues. This CDR3 reads CASRSHRGSGNTIYF. CDR3 in DNA: TGTGCCAGCAGATCTCATAGGGGATCTGGAAACACCATATATTTT.

The J gene is TRBJ2-7, the V gene TRBV29-1, with 9 bases that match TRBD1. Trimming at V came to 1 base and at J to 1 base, leaving 5 bases not matched to a gene. CDR1 SQVTM and CDR2 ANQGSEA come from the germline V gene. The CDR3 is 15 residues long. The CDR3 DNA reads as TGCAGCGTTGAAGTTAACAGGGGGCTTTCCTACGAGCAGTACTTC. The encoded protein is CSVEVNRGLSYEQYF.

The rearrangement links TRBV29-1 to TRBJ1-1; D is uncertain. This CDR3 spans 13 amino acids. Germline V lookup: CDR1 SQVTM, CDR2 ANQGSEA. V was shortened by 4 bases and J by 6 bases, with 15 bases between the two germline ends. The CDR3 region is CSVALQLSPEAFF. CDR3 bases: TGCAGCGTTGCCCTTCAACTTTCCCCTGAAGCTTTCTTT.

The rearrangement uses TRBV28 and TRBJ2-2, with D perhaps TRBD2 (5 bases). The CDR3 has 11 amino acids. Trimming removed 5 bases from V and 14 bases from J, with 12 bases in between. From germline, CDR1 is MDHEN and CDR2 SYDVKM. The CDR3 sequence: CASSNPGNLFF. CDR3 DNA sequence: TGTGCCAGCAGTAACCCCGGGAATCTGTTTTTT.

This clone was seen once. This sequence joins TRBV15 and TRBJ2-3, with 7 positions matching TRBD2. V shed 8 bases and J 0 bases; nucleotides not matched to a gene: 14. Germline CDR1 and CDR2: LNHNV and YYDKDF (reference sequence). The CDR3 has 17 residues. The CDR3 region is CATHPTGGSFSTDTQYF. The CDR3 coding sequence is TGTGCCACCCACCCTACAGGCGGGAGCTTTAGCACAGATACGCAGTATTTT.

In its sample, this clone was seen once. V is TRBV25-1 and J is TRBJ1-6; 7 positions match TRBD1. This CDR3 has 15 amino acids. The V segment lost 5 bases and the J segment 7 bases; nucleotides outside the gene matches: 8. Germline V gene lookup returns CDR1 MGHDK and CDR2 SYGVNS. The DNA of the CDR3 is TGTGCCAGCAGTAGGGACAGCTCTAACAATTCACCCCTCCACTTT. It translates to CASSRDSSNNSPLHF.

This rearrangement joins TRBV6-1 to TRBJ2-3; the D is unclear. CDR1 is MNHNS and CDR2 is SASEGT in the germline V gene. The CDR3 sequence is 14 residues long. V lost 3 bases, J lost 0 bases, and 7 bases lay in between. The CDR3 bases are TGTGCCAGCAGTGACAGTCTTAGCACAGATACGCAGTATTTT. This gives the protein CASSDSLSTDTQYF.

J is TRBJ2-2 and V is TRBV28; TRBD2 matches at 7 bases. V lost 6 bases and J lost 0; bases outside the gene matches: 4. Germline V gene data show CDR1 as MDHEN and CDR2 as SYDVKM. CDR3 size: 15 residues. The CDR3 protein is CASRPGGTNTGELFF. For the CDR3, the DNA is TGTGCCAGCAGACCGGGGGGAACGAACACCGGGGAGCTGTTTTTT.

The V and J genes are TRBV9 and TRBJ2-7; TRBD1 aligns across 7 bases. V lost 0 bases to trimming and J lost 2 bases; unmatched junction nucleotides: 8. The CDR3 loop spans 16 amino acids. Looked up from germline, CDR1 is SGDLS and CDR2 is YYNGEE. CDR3 residues: CASSVAEYGTAYEQYF. The CDR3 coding sequence is TGTGCCAGCAGCGTAGCAGAATACGGGACAGCCTACGAGCAGTACTTC.

This clone was seen a single time. This chain joins TRBV6-5 and TRBJ2-7; 7 bases map to TRBD1. J was trimmed by 5 bases and V by 4 bases; bases with no gene match: 5. The CDR3 is made up of 13 amino acids. The germline CDR1 and CDR2 sequences are MNHEY and SVGAGI. CDR3 protein: CASSFDRVDEQYF. CDR3 DNA sequence: TGTGCCAGCAGTTTCGACAGGGTTGACGAGCAGTACTTC.

This chain links TRBV10-2 with TRBJ1-1, with TRBD1 matching over 7 bases. Germline trimming cut 6 bases from V and 4 bases from J; bases unmatched to any gene: 17. Germline V lookup: CDR1 WSHSY, CDR2 SAAADI. The CDR3 runs 17 residues. The CDR3 nucleotides read TGCGCCAGCAGCTCTACCCACAGGGGCGAAAGGGGCACTGAAGCTTTCTTT. Its protein product is CASSSTHRGERGTEAFF.

A single count supports this clone. The rearrangement uses TRBV29-1 and TRBJ1-2; D uncertain. Germline V gene lookup returns CDR1 SQVTM and CDR2 ANQGSEA. The CDR3 sequence is 11 residues long. The V gene lost 8 bases and the J gene lost 4 bases, with 11 bases spanning the gap. CDR3 amino acids: CSIMPSYGYTF. The CDR3 DNA is TGCAGCATTATGCCTAGCTATGGCTACACCTTC.

The V call is TRBV9, the J call TRBJ2-3, with D perhaps matching TRBD1 (6 bases). V was shortened by 8 bases and J by 6 bases, with 22 bases between the two germline ends. CDR1 is SGDLS and CDR2 is YYNGEE in the germline V gene. The CDR3 totals 15 residues. CDR3 in DNA: TGTGCCAGTTCCACCAACCCGGTAGACAGGGATACGCAGTATTTT. This gives the protein CASSTNPVDRDTQYF.

This chain joins TRBV27 and TRBJ2-2; no firm D call. Germline CDR1 is MNHEY and CDR2 is SMNVEV (reference sequence). The CDR3 sequence is 16 residues long. V was trimmed by 5 bases and J by 1 base, leaving 14 bases between them. DNA for the CDR3: TGTGCCAGCAGTCTGTTTCGGTCTAGGAACACCGGGGAGCTGTTTTTT. As protein: CASSLFRSRNTGELFF.

The chain carries TRBV6-1 and TRBJ1-3; the D gene is possibly TRBD1 (6 bases). Germline loops: CDR1 MNHNS, CDR2 SASEGT. The CDR3 sequence is 16 residues long. The V gene lost 4 bases and the J gene lost 0 bases, with 13 bases spanning the gap. The CDR3 sequence is CASSAGGVISGNTIYF. The DNA of the CDR3 is TGTGCCAGCAGTGCTGGGGGCGTTATCTCTGGAAACACCATATATTTT.

The chain employs TRBV6-5 and TRBJ2-5, with TRBD2 as a possible D gene (6 bases). CDR3 length: 15 residues. Germline V gives CDR1 MNHEY, CDR2 SVGAGI. The germline V and J ends were trimmed by 6 bases and 2 bases, with 16 bases remaining between them. CDR3 region: CASRDRDSYQETQYF. CDR3 coding DNA: TGTGCCAGCAGGGACCGGGACTCCTATCAAGAGACCCAGTACTTC.

V usage is TRBV29-1 and J usage is TRBJ1-2; TRBD1 is a possible D gene (6 bases). The germline V gene encodes CDR1 SQVTM and CDR2 ANQGSEA. V was shortened by 6 bases and J by 8 bases, with 16 bases between the two germline ends. The CDR3 loop spans 12 amino acids. The chain's CDR3 is CSVPGTPKGYTF. The DNA of the CDR3 is TGCAGCGTCCCCGGGACACCTAAAGGCTACACCTTC.

The chain carries TRBV2 and TRBJ2-2, with D maybe TRBD2 (7 bases). Germline CDR1 reads SNHLY; CDR2 reads FYNNEI. The CDR3 is 15 residues long. The V end was cut by 8 bases, the J end by 6 bases, with 19 bases between. In nucleotides, the CDR3 is TGTGCCAGCGGGAGGGGGGCGTTTGAAGCCGGGGAGCTGTTTTTT. Protein: CASGRGAFEAGELFF.

The chain is built from TRBV25-1 and TRBJ1-4; 7 nucleotides align to TRBD1. V lost 3 bases, J lost 8 bases, and 9 bases stayed unmatched. CDR3 length equals 15 residues. The germline V gene encodes CDR1 MGHDK and CDR2 SYGVNS. CDR3 coding DNA: TGTGCCAGCAGTGACCGACAGGGAGAACGGGAAAAACTGTTTTTT. This translates into CASSDRQGEREKLFF.